Listed here are 15 T cell receptor beta chains from one sample, sequenced in a study of shared clonotypes between healthy human individuals. Some clones are missing from TCRdb's copy, which holds only in-frame ones; the method was immunoSEQ multiplex PCR. This table holds approximately 1.4 million clones, approximately 98% found once. The material sequenced was naive CD4+ T cells sorted from blood. As for subset: CD45RA+ positively selected. All receptors derive from a man under 40 in good health.

This chain uses TRBV27 with TRBJ2-3; 11 nucleotides agree with TRBD2. The CDR3 spans 18 residues. In germline, CDR1 is MNHEY, CDR2 SMNVEV (reference sequence). Trimming cost V 4 bases and J 2 bases; bases outside gene matches: 11. CDR3 in DNA: TGTGCCAGCAGTTCCCCCCGTAGCGGGAGGGCCTACACAGATACGCAGTATTTT. This gives the protein CASSSPRSGRAYTDTQYF.

The rearrangement links TRBV7-9 to TRBJ2-7; the match to TRBD1 covers 7 bases. This CDR3 is 14 amino acids long. CDR1 SEHNR and CDR2 FQNEAQ come from the germline V gene (reference sequence). The junction had 4 bases not matched to a gene; V was cut back by 2 bases and J by 3 bases. CDR3 sequence reads: CASSLTGVHYEQYF. The DNA of the CDR3 is TGTGCCAGCAGCTTAACAGGGGTCCACTACGAGCAGTACTTC.

The rearrangement links TRBV9 to TRBJ2-2; 12 positions match TRBD2. The CDR3 is 17 amino acids. V was clipped by 0 bases and J by 6 bases; unmatched bases: 6. Germline lookup yields CDR1 SGDLS and CDR2 YYNGEE. CDR3 sequence reads: CASSVDLAGGPAGELFF. CDR3 DNA sequence: TGTGCCAGCAGCGTAGACCTAGCGGGAGGGCCGGCCGGGGAGCTGTTTTTT.

The chain employs TRBV2 and TRBJ2-7; 10 positions match TRBD1. After removal of 8 bases from V and 0 bases from J, the junction contained 10 bases not matched to a gene. Germline CDR1 is SNHLY and CDR2 is FYNNEI. CDR3 length: 16 residues. The CDR3 bases are TGTGCCAGCCGTTTGGCAGGGGACAGGGGCTCCTACGAGCAGTACTTC. Protein sequence: CASRLAGDRGSYEQYF. Complete variable domain (other parts from reference TRBV2 and TRBJ2-7): EPEVTQTPSHQVTQMGQEVILRCVPISNHLYFYWYRQILGQKVEFLVSFYNNEISEKSEIFDDQFSVERPDGSNFTLKIRSTKLEDSAMYFCASRLAGDRGSYEQYFGPGTRLTVT.

V and J are TRBV19 and TRBJ1-1, with D maybe TRBD1 (6 bases). This CDR3 has 13 residues. The germline V gene has CDR1 LNHDA and CDR2 SQIVND (reference sequence). V shed 6 bases and J shed 3 bases, with 11 bases lying between them. Written as DNA, the CDR3 is TGTGCCAGTAGGAGGGGGTTGCACACTGAAGCTTTCTTT. Protein sequence: CASRRGLHTEAFF.

This CDR3 reads CASRAMSAGNEQFF. The CDR3 coding sequence is TGTGCCAGCAGGGCCATGTCCGCCGGCAATGAGCAGTTCTTC. The chain is built from TRBV2 and TRBJ2-1; D ambiguous. This CDR3 contains 14 residues. V was trimmed by 6 bases and J by 6 bases, leaving 15 bases between them. In germline, CDR1 is SNHLY, CDR2 FYNNEI.

On this clone itself: Other DNA sequences within the sample encode an identical CDR3. The chain has TRBV20-1 and TRBJ2-1; D is uncertain. V was pared by 6 bases and J by 8 bases, with 8 bases between. The length of the CDR3 is 10 residues. Germline CDR1 reads DFQATT; CDR2 reads SNEGSKA (reference sequence). In DNA form, the CDR3 reads TGCAGTGCCCGACGGGATGAGCAGTTCTTC. It yields the protein CSARRDEQFF.

The chain couples TRBV28 to TRBJ1-5; 7 nucleotides match TRBD1. The CDR3 is made up of 15 amino acids. The germline gives CDR1 MDHEN, CDR2 SYDVKM. With V trimmed by 2 bases and J by 2 bases, 3 bases remained unmatched. CDR3 amino acids: CASSLRGTGNQPQHF. For the CDR3, the DNA is TGTGCCAGCAGTTTAAGAGGGACAGGCAATCAGCCCCAGCATTTT.

The V gene is TRBV14, the J gene TRBJ2-2; 7 nucleotides align to TRBD1. J was trimmed by 5 bases and V by 0 bases; bases with no gene match: 6. CDR1 SGHDN and CDR2 FVKESK come from the germline V gene. There are 16 residues in the CDR3. The DNA of the CDR3 is TGTGCCAGCAGCCAAGATTTGGGACAGCTAACCGGGGAGCTGTTTTTT. Translated, it gives CASSQDLGQLTGELFF.

The chain uses TRBV28 and TRBJ1-1, with D maybe TRBD1 (5 bases). The germline V gene encodes CDR1 MDHEN and CDR2 SYDVKM. The V end lost 7 bases, the J end lost 10 bases, and 22 bases lay between the germline ends. The CDR3 runs to 14 residues. The CDR3 here is CASISGGFTTGAFF. The CDR3 coding sequence is TGTGCCAGCATTTCGGGGGGGTTTACCACGGGAGCTTTCTTT.

This chain connects TRBV9 to TRBJ2-1; 7 nucleotides line up with TRBD1. V lost 4 bases and J lost 8; bases outside the gene matches: 12. This CDR3 has 15 residues. Germline-derived CDR1 and CDR2 are SGDLS and YYNGEE. This CDR3 reads CASSKVGQIIDEQFF. The CDR3 DNA follows: TGTGCCAGCAGCAAAGTGGGACAGATCATCGATGAGCAGTTCTTC.

The chain joins TRBV19 to TRBJ1-1; D possibly corresponds to TRBD1 (6 bases). V lost 5 bases and J 5 bases, leaving 9 bases between the germline ends. Germline CDR1 LNHDA, CDR2 SQIVND (reference sequence). This CDR3 spans 12 amino acids. CDR3 sequence (DNA): TGTGCCAGTAGTGACAGGTTGACTGAAGCTTTCTTT. It is translated as CASSDRLTEAFF.

The chain has TRBV5-1 and TRBJ2-3, with TRBD1 identical over 10 bases. The trim removed 3 bases at V and 6 bases at J, leaving 4 bases unmatched. The CDR3 is 14 amino acids. Germline V lookup: CDR1 SGHRS, CDR2 YFSETQ. The CDR3 sequence: CASSSGQGMDTQYF. CDR3 sequence (DNA): TGCGCCAGCAGCTCGGGACAGGGGATGGATACGCAGTATTTT.

The chain carries TRBV5-1 and TRBJ2-5; D is unresolved. CDR1 SGHRS and CDR2 YFSETQ come from the germline V gene. The CDR3 runs 16 residues. Deletions cut 1 base from V and 3 bases from J, with 16 bases between. CDR3 nucleotides: TGCGCCAGCAGCTTGTTTTCAGGCGCTGGCAAAGAGACCCAGTACTTC. It is translated as CASSLFSGAGKETQYF.

The chain carries TRBV20-1 and TRBJ2-7; D is undetermined. The CDR3 spans 11 residues. V was shortened by 6 bases and J by 8 bases, with 14 bases between the two germline ends. Germline V gene lookup returns CDR1 DFQATT and CDR2 SNEGSKA (reference sequence). CDR3 nucleotides: TGCAGTGCAGAGGTCCAGCGTAAGCAGTACTTC. Residues: CSAEVQRKQYF.